A single sample is the source of the 9 T cell receptor beta chains below, sequenced in a study of cytomegalovirus exposure and HLA in healthy donors. The PCR ran on 60 Vbeta and 13 Jbeta primers. Libraries were prepared by immunoSEQ multiplex PCR; TCRdb keeps only in-frame clonotypes and omits some of them. The table has some 170,000 clones, around four fifths seen once. The sequencing sample was made of PBMCs. The origin of the receptors is a woman in her 50s in good health and CMV-seronegative.

The V and J genes are TRBV28 and TRBJ2-7; 7 bases map to TRBD2. The germline CDR1 and CDR2 sequences are MDHEN and SYDVKM. V gave up 8 bases and J gave up 4 bases; unmatched junction bases: 11. This CDR3 comprises 14 residues. The CDR3 nucleotides read TGTGCCAGCGCGACTAGCAGGGAGATTTACGAGCAGTACTTC. It is translated as CASATSREIYEQYF.

The chain uses TRBV5-1 and TRBJ2-7; TRBD1 matches 9 bases. The J segment lost 3 bases and the V segment lost 2 bases, leaving 12 bases of the junction unmatched. From germline, CDR1 is SGHRS and CDR2 YFSETQ. The CDR3 consists of 17 residues. The CDR3 DNA follows: TGCGCCAGCAGCTTCTCTATCGGGACAGGGACAATCTACGAGCAGTACTTC. Its protein product is CASSFSIGTGTIYEQYF.

The chain carries TRBV11-3 and TRBJ2-5; possible D gene TRBD2, 5 bases. In germline, CDR1 is SGHNT, CDR2 YENEEA. V lost 4 bases and J 4 bases, leaving 19 bases between the germline ends. This CDR3 spans 16 amino acids. As DNA, the CDR3 is TGTGCCAGCAGCTCTCGGAGGACCTCGCCATTAGAGACCCAGTACTTC. Amino acid sequence: CASSSRRTSPLETQYF.

This clone was counted once. The rearrangement joins TRBV7-8 to TRBJ1-5; D is perhaps TRBD1 (5 bases). The V end lost 2 bases, the J end lost 4 bases, and 15 bases lay between the germline ends. The germline V gene has CDR1 SGHVS and CDR2 FQNEAQ. The length of the CDR3 is 16 residues. The DNA for the CDR3 is TGTGCCAGCAGCTTAATGGGGGGACCAGGGAATCAGCCCCAGCATTTT. Residues: CASSLMGGPGNQPQHF.

The chain joins TRBV2 to TRBJ2-2; no firm D call. This CDR3 is 14 amino acids long. Germline V gives CDR1 SNHLY, CDR2 FYNNEI. V shed 3 bases and J shed 0 bases, with 5 bases lying between them. CDR3 protein: CASSERANTGELFF. The CDR3 DNA is TGTGCCAGCAGTGAGCGAGCGAACACCGGGGAGCTGTTTTTT. Using reference TRBV2 and TRBJ2-2 for the parts outside the CDR3, the full variable domain is EPEVTQTPSHQVTQMGQEVILRCVPISNHLYFYWYRQILGQKVEFLVSFYNNEISEKSEIFDDQFSVERPDGSNFTLKIRSTKLEDSAMYFCASSERANTGELFFGEGSRLTVL.

The V gene is TRBV7-6, the J gene TRBJ2-7; 9 nucleotides line up with TRBD1. Germline CDR1 and CDR2: SGHVS and FNYEAQ. This CDR3 comprises 17 residues. J gave up 1 base and V 5 bases, and 12 bases lay outside the gene matches. The CDR3: CASSPSSGTGLSYEQYF. CDR3 nucleotide sequence: TGTGCCAGCAGCCCGAGTTCCGGGACAGGGTTATCCTACGAGCAGTACTTC.

In DNA form, the CDR3 reads TGTGCCAGCAGCTTAGCCGCTGGAGGGACCGGGGAGCTGTTTTTT. Its protein is CASSLAAGGTGELFF. The chain combines TRBV7-7 with TRBJ2-2, with D possibly being TRBD2 (6 bases). Germline loops: CDR1 SSHAT, CDR2 FNYEAQ (reference sequence). The length of the CDR3 is 15 residues. Trimming shortened V by 0 bases and J by 5 bases, and 10 bases separated the two germline ends. The full variable domain, its missing parts supplied by reference TRBV7-7 and TRBJ2-2, is GAGVSQSPRYKVTKRGQDVTLRCDPISSHATLYWYQQALGQGPEFLTYFNYEAQPDKSGLPSDRFSAERPEGSISTLTIQRTEQRDSAMYRCASSLAAGGTGELFFGEGSRLTVL.

The chain uses TRBV23-1 and TRBJ2-7; D gene uncertain. TRBV23-1 is recorded as an ORF, its role being uncertain. Trimming cost V 1 base and J 5 bases, with 6 bases left between them. There are 12 residues in the CDR3. The CDR3, as DNA: TGCGCCAGCAGTCAATACTCTGACGAGCAGTACTTC. It codes for CASSQYSDEQYF.

This chain uses TRBV7-2 with TRBJ1-1, with D unresolved. CDR1 and CDR2 (germline): SGHTA, FQGNSA. Trimming pared 4 bases from V and 0 bases from J, leaving 9 bases between. This CDR3 comprises 14 residues. CDR3 protein: CASSSSGVNTEAFF. The CDR3 DNA reads TGTGCCAGCAGCTCCTCGGGAGTGAACACTGAAGCTTTCTTT. Complete variable domain (other parts from reference TRBV7-2 and TRBJ1-1): GAGVSQSPSNKVTEKGKDVELRCDPISGHTALYWYRQSLGQGLEFLIYFQGNSAPDKSGLPSDRFSAERTGGSVSTLTIQRTQQEDSAVYLCASSSSGVNTEAFFGQGTRLTVV.